The T cell receptor beta chain described here comes from a study of blood T cell repertoires in COVID-19. Enrollment of patients from Seattle took place during active infection, with longitudinal follow-up. The germline gives CDR1 ENHRY, CDR2 SYGVKD. The CDR3 consists of 13 residues. Trimming at V came to 6 bases and at J to 7 bases, leaving 6 bases not matched to a gene. The assay was immunoSEQ multiplex PCR, and TCRdb's table has in-frame clones only and misses some. The sample consists of hundreds of thousands of clones, about 87% of them appearing once. The sequence came from a woman aged 45-65 years with COVID-19, enrolled during active disease. Sequencing was done on a sample of peripheral blood. This chain uses TRBV10-3 with TRBJ1-2, with TRBD1 matching 9 bases. DNA of the CDR3: TGTGCCATCAGGGGGGACAGGGCGGTTGGCTACACCTTC. Its translation is CAIRGDRAVGYTF.